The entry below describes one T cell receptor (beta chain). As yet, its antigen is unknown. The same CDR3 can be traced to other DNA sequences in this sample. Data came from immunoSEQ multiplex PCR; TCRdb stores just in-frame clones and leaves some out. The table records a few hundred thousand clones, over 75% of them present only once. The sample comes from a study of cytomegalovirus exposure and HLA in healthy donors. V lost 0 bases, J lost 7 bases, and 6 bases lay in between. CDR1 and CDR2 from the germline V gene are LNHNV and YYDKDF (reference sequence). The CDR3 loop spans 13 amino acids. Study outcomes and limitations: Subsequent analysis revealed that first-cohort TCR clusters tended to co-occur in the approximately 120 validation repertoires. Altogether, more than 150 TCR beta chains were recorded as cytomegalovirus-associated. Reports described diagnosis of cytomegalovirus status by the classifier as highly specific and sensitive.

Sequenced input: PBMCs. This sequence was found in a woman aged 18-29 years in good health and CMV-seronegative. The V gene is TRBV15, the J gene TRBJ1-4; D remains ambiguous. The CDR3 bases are TGTGCCACCAGCAGAGATAGAGGTGAAAAACTGTTTTTT. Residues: CATSRDRGEKLFF.